Shown below are 23 T cell receptor beta chains from a single sample sequenced in a study of blood T cell repertoires in COVID-19. Clones were read by immunoSEQ multiplex PCR, and TCRdb kept only the in-frame ones, dropping some. The sample includes hundreds of thousands of clones, about 83% seen only once; the top ten take 6% to 9.5%. The sample consisted of peripheral blood. The receptors were sampled from a woman aged 45-60 years with acute or convalescent COVID-19.

The V and J genes are TRBV5-1 and TRBJ1-6; TRBD1 might be the D (5 bases). Germline-derived CDR1 and CDR2 are SGHRS and YFSETQ. This CDR3 has 15 amino acids. V was clipped by 0 bases and J by 10 bases, with 14 bases between them. The CDR3 DNA reads TGCGCCAGCAGCTTGGCGGGACGGGGGTTATCACCCCTCCACTTT. Protein sequence: CASSLAGRGLSPLHF. The variable domain in full, with the rest retrieved from reference TRBV5-1 and TRBJ1-6, is KAGVTQTPRYLIKTRGQQVTLSCSPISGHRSVSWYQQTPGQGLQFLFEYFSETQRNKGNFPGRFSGRQFSNSRSEMNVSTLELGDSALYLCASSLAGRGLSPLHFGNGTRLTVT.

The V gene is TRBV5-4, the J gene TRBJ2-3; 10 bases are shared with TRBD2. This CDR3 region has 20 residues. Trimming at V came to 3 bases and at J to 1 base, leaving 17 bases not matched to a gene. Looked up from germline, CDR1 is SGHNT and CDR2 is YYREEE (reference sequence). This CDR3 reads CASSSVRFSGGAEGTDTQYF. The CDR3 coding sequence is TGTGCCAGCAGCTCGGTACGGTTCAGCGGGGGGGCCGAGGGCACAGATACGCAGTATTTT.

The gene calls are TRBV30 and TRBJ2-5, with 8 positions matching TRBD1. The J segment lost 5 bases and the V segment lost 4 bases, leaving 12 bases of the junction unmatched. The germline V gene has CDR1 GTSNPN and CDR2 SVGIG (reference sequence). The CDR3 contains 15 residues. CDR3 residues: CAWTPDRDFWETQYF. CDR3 nucleotides: TGTGCCTGGACGCCGGACAGGGACTTTTGGGAGACCCAGTACTTC. The full variable domain, in which reference TRBV30 and TRBJ2-5 provide the parts outside the CDR3, is SQTIHQWPATLVQPVGSPLSLECTVEGTSNPNLYWYRQAAGRGLQLLFYSVGIGQISSEVPQNLSASRPQDRQFILSSKKLLLSDSGFYLCAWTPDRDFWETQYFGPGTRLLVL.

The chain combines TRBV6-5 with TRBJ1-6; D not resolved. CDR3 length equals 15 residues. Germline V CDR1 and CDR2: MNHEY, SVGAGI. V dropped 0 bases and J dropped 3 bases, with 6 bases sitting between them. The CDR3 sequence: CASSYSEDYNSPLHF. In DNA, the CDR3 is TGTGCCAGCAGTTACTCGGAGGACTATAATTCACCCCTCCACTTT.

Notes on this clone: The same CDR3 arises from other DNA sequences in this sample as well. The chain uses TRBV2 and TRBJ2-1; D is unresolved. The CDR3 sequence is 13 residues long. Germline loops: CDR1 SNHLY, CDR2 FYNNEI. V lost 9 bases, J lost 3 bases, and 12 bases lay in between. CDR3 region: CASKARLYNEQFF. CDR3 nucleotides: TGTGCCAGTAAAGCTAGACTCTACAATGAGCAGTTCTTC.

The chain joins TRBV20-1 to TRBJ2-7; D unclear. The CDR3 totals 13 residues. V shed 3 bases and J shed 0 bases, with 9 bases lying between them. Germline V lookup: CDR1 DFQATT, CDR2 SNEGSKA (reference sequence). Written as DNA, the CDR3 is TGCAGTGCTAGTAAGGTAGCCTCCTACGAGCAGTACTTC. Its translation is CSASKVASYEQYF.

The rearrangement links TRBV28 to TRBJ2-3; a possible D gene is TRBD2 (7 bases). CDR3 length equals 16 residues. V lost 3 bases and J 7 bases, leaving 20 bases between the germline ends. CDR1 MDHEN and CDR2 SYDVKM come from the germline V gene. CDR3 amino acids: CASSLGGGGLSYTQYF. For the CDR3, the DNA is TGTGCCAGCAGTTTGGGGGGGGGCGGACTTTCATATACGCAGTATTTT. The variable domain in full, completed from reference TRBV28 and TRBJ2-3, reads DVKVTQSSRYLVKRTGEKVFLECVQDMDHENMFWYRQDPGLGLRLIYFSYDVKMKEKGDIPEGYSVSREKKERFSLILESASTNQTSMYLCASSLGGGGLSYTQYFGPGTRLTVL.

The chain is built from TRBV4-1 and TRBJ1-3, with 7 positions matching TRBD1. The CDR3 length is 17 residues. Germline V gene sequence: CDR1 MGHRA, CDR2 YSYEKL. V shed 0 bases and J 0 bases; nucleotides not matched to a gene: 5. This CDR3 reads CASSQEGTVLSGNTIYF. In DNA form, the CDR3 reads TGCGCCAGCAGCCAAGAAGGGACAGTCCTCTCTGGAAACACCATATATTTT.

The V and J genes are TRBV6-6 and TRBJ2-1; 9 bases are a match to TRBD1. The V gene's germline CDR1 is MNHNY and CDR2 SVGAGI (reference sequence). The CDR3 sequence is 16 residues long. V was clipped by 2 bases and J by 6 bases; unmatched bases: 8. CDR3 protein: CASSYPTSTGGNEQFF. As DNA, the CDR3 is TGTGCCAGCAGTTACCCTACCTCGACAGGGGGCAATGAGCAGTTCTTC.

V and J are TRBV3-1 (or the pseudogene TRBV3-2) and TRBJ2-1; D possibly corresponds to TRBD1 (6 bases). Germline V CDR1 and CDR2: LGHDT, YNNKEL (reference sequence). The germline V and J ends were trimmed by 4 bases and 4 bases, with 14 bases remaining between them. The CDR3 consists of 15 residues. In DNA form, the CDR3 reads TGTGCCAGCAGCCGCACCGGGACACCATACAATGAGCAGTTCTTC. It yields the protein CASSRTGTPYNEQFF.

The chain has TRBV25-1 and TRBJ2-3; 8 bases agree with TRBD1. The CDR3 sequence is 16 residues long. Looked up from germline, CDR1 is MGHDK and CDR2 is SYGVNS. The junction had 10 bases not matched to a gene; V was cut back by 4 bases and J by 4 bases. The DNA of the CDR3 is TGTGCCAGCAGTGGTTGGGGACAGGTGCTGTCAGATACGCAGTATTTT. As protein: CASSGWGQVLSDTQYF.

The chain couples TRBV5-1 to TRBJ2-5; 7 nucleotides align to TRBD1. The CDR3 runs to 14 residues. The germline V gene encodes CDR1 SGHRS and CDR2 YFSETQ. Trimming removed 4 bases from V and 1 base from J; junction bases left unmatched: 4. CDR3 region: CASSPDRVQETQYF. The CDR3 DNA is TGCGCCAGCAGCCCTGACAGGGTCCAAGAGACCCAGTACTTC.

V gene TRBV6-5 combines with J gene TRBJ2-3; unclear D gene. V shed 6 bases and J shed 2 bases, with 3 bases lying between them. The CDR3 has 11 amino acids. Germline V gene data show CDR1 as MNHEY and CDR2 as SVGAGI. The DNA of the CDR3 is TGTGCCAGCAGACTCACAGATACGCAGTATTTT. Translating gives CASRLTDTQYF.

The chain links TRBV3-1 (or the pseudogene TRBV3-2) to TRBJ2-1; D is perhaps TRBD1 (8 bases). CDR3 length: 16 amino acids. Deletions cut 0 bases from V and 8 bases from J, with 17 bases between. Germline V gene data show CDR1 as LGHDT and CDR2 as YNNKEL (reference sequence). CDR3 in amino acids: CASSQETHRGGDEQFF. In nucleotides, the CDR3 is TGTGCCAGCAGCCAAGAAACTCACAGGGGGGGGGATGAGCAGTTCTTC.

J is TRBJ1-6 and V is TRBV28; D perhaps matches TRBD1 (6 bases). The CDR3 covers 15 residues. With 6 bases removed from V and 10 bases from J, the gap between germline ends came to 19 bases. Germline V CDR1 and CDR2: MDHEN, SYDVKM. The CDR3 reads CASRTVGHGQSPLHF. DNA for the CDR3: TGTGCCAGCAGGACAGTGGGACACGGGCAGTCACCCCTCCACTTT. Using reference TRBV28 and TRBJ1-6 for the parts outside the CDR3, the full variable domain is DVKVTQSSRYLVKRTGEKVFLECVQDMDHENMFWYRQDPGLGLRLIYFSYDVKMKEKGDIPEGYSVSREKKERFSLILESASTNQTSMYLCASRTVGHGQSPLHFGNGTRLTVT.

This clone occurred a few times. V gene TRBV30 combines with J gene TRBJ1-2; D unresolved. The germline CDR1 and CDR2 sequences are GTSNPN and SVGIG (reference sequence). V was cut by 0 bases and J by 11 bases, with 10 bases left in between. CDR3 length: 11 residues. The CDR3 sequence: CAWSVVVKYTF. DNA for the CDR3: TGTGCCTGGAGTGTTGTCGTTAAATACACCTTC.

The chain is built from TRBV19 and TRBJ2-1; 8 bases align to TRBD2. Germline CDR1 is LNHDA and CDR2 is SQIVND (reference sequence). CDR3 length: 13 amino acids. V was clipped by 4 bases and J by 7 bases; unmatched bases: 3. The CDR3 bases are TGTGCCAGTAGTACCGGGGGGGGGAATGAGCAGTTCTTC. Translating it yields CASSTGGGNEQFF.

The chain joins TRBV6-5 to TRBJ2-5, with TRBD2 as a possible D gene (7 bases). Trimming shortened V by 0 bases and J by 5 bases, and 13 bases separated the two germline ends. The germline V gene encodes CDR1 MNHEY and CDR2 SVGAGI. The CDR3 has 15 residues. For the CDR3, the DNA is TGTGCCAGCAGTTACTCAGGCAGGGGAGGGGAGACCCAGTACTTC. Translation gives CASSYSGRGGETQYF.

The chain recombines TRBV12-3 or TRBV12-4 with TRBJ1-1; 9 bases line up with TRBD1. V dropped 2 bases and J dropped 13; count of bases not matched to a gene: 8. The CDR3 has 13 amino acids. CDR3 sequence reads: CASSLRDRELGFF. Here the CDR3 DNA reads TGTGCCAGCAGTTTAAGGGACAGGGAGTTGGGTTTCTTT.

The chain joins TRBV28 to TRBJ2-2, with 9 bases lining up with TRBD1. CDR1 and CDR2 from the germline V gene are MDHEN and SYDVKM. The CDR3 runs to 15 residues. V lost 10 bases and J lost 4; bases outside the gene matches: 10. The CDR3 DNA follows: TGTGCCACATTCTCCGGGACAGGGTCCACCGGGGAGCTGTTTTTT. It specifies CATFSGTGSTGELFF.

J is TRBJ2-3 and V is TRBV9; 10 bases are shared with TRBD2. V gave up 0 bases and J gave up 1 base; unmatched junction bases: 11. CDR3 length equals 19 residues. Per the germline V gene, CDR1 is SGDLS and CDR2 is YYNGEE. In nucleotides, the CDR3 is TGTGCCAGCAGCGTAGGGTTAGCGGGGGGACTACTCGGCACAGATACGCAGTATTTT. It yields the protein CASSVGLAGGLLGTDTQYF.

Of note for this clone: This could be a read error, since a much larger clone is one nucleotide away. In this CDR3 the conserved last residue, phenylalanine or tryptophan, is missing, so a read error is likely. The V and J genes are TRBV4-3 and TRBJ1-2; D unclear. The germline V gene has CDR1 LGHNA and CDR2 YSLEER. The CDR3 length is 19 residues. The ends were cut back, 0 bases at V and 4 bases at J, with 24 bases in the middle. CDR3 nucleotide sequence: TGCGCCAGCAGCCAAGACCAAAACTGGTACAGCCTCCCCTCCTATGGCTACACCCTC. Its protein product is CASSQDQNWYSLPSYGYTL.

This chain uses TRBV28 with TRBJ2-5, with 11 nucleotides matching TRBD2. The trim removed 7 bases at V and 5 bases at J, leaving 24 bases unmatched. The germline V gene encodes CDR1 MDHEN and CDR2 SYDVKM. The CDR3 sequence is 20 residues long. The CDR3 DNA is TGTGCCAGCACCAAGACAGGGCTGCTTACTAGCGGGAGTAAGAAGGAGACCCAGTACTTC. Translated, it gives CASTKTGLLTSGSKKETQYF.